The next 14 T cell receptor beta chains were all read from a single sample in a study of beta chain features in type 1 diabetes. Study-wide results and caveats: Researchers report that Type 1 diabetes patients had moderately but significantly shorter TCRB CDR3s across all four CD4+ subsets.

Since all of the isolated RNA was reverse transcribed, expressed TCRB transcripts were what got sequenced. Assay used: immunoSEQ multiplex PCR; TCRdb lists only in-frame clones, some missing. This table holds some 640,000 clones, over 12% found once. These receptors are not linked to any known antigen. The sample taken for sequencing was naive CD4+ T cells from blood. All receptors derive from a man between 18 and 29 years old with type 1 diabetes.

This clone was detected only a few times. The rearrangement joins TRBV25-1 to TRBJ2-1; maybe TRBD2 (6 bases). The CDR3 extends over 14 amino acids. Germline assignment: CDR1 MGHDK and CDR2 SYGVNS. V was trimmed by 4 bases and J by 4 bases, leaving 11 bases between them. CDR3 in amino acids: CASSVLAPYNEQFF. The CDR3 DNA reads TGTGCCAGCAGTGTTCTAGCGCCATACAATGAGCAGTTCTTC.

The chain employs TRBV4-1 and TRBJ1-2; 9 positions match TRBD1. The V gene end was trimmed by 2 bases and the J gene end by 7 bases; junction bases not matched to a gene: 20. This CDR3 is built from 19 residues. Germline CDR1 and CDR2: MGHRA and YSYEKL. Written as DNA, the CDR3 is TGCGCCAGCAGCCAACCCCAAGGGGGGACAGGGCTTTCTAAGGGTGGCTACACCTTC. Its protein product is CASSQPQGGTGLSKGGYTF.

The V and J genes are TRBV28 and TRBJ1-4; D ambiguous. Germline-derived CDR1 and CDR2 are MDHEN and SYDVKM. The CDR3 contains 13 residues. The V end was cut by 7 bases, the J end by 8 bases, with 14 bases between. CDR3 region: CASTPPSREKLFF. CDR3 nucleotides: TGTGCCAGCACCCCACCAAGCAGGGAAAAACTGTTTTTT.

The CDR3 coding sequence is TGTGCCAGCAGCTTCACTACCGGGACAGACAATGAGCAGTTCTTC. Translation gives CASSFTTGTDNEQFF. The chain has TRBV11-2 and TRBJ2-1, with 7 bases that match TRBD1. The CDR3 runs to 15 residues. Germline loops: CDR1 SGHAT, CDR2 FQNNGV. V dropped 3 bases and J dropped 5; count of bases not matched to a gene: 7.

There are a few counts of this clone. The J gene is TRBJ1-1, the V gene TRBV23-1; D is possibly TRBD1 (5 bases). TRBV23-1 is classed as an ORF, of uncertain function. CDR3 length: 13 amino acids. Trimming took 4 bases from V and 6 from J, leaving 12 bases between them. This chain's CDR3 is CASSLGRVAEAFF. CDR3 bases: TGCGCCAGCAGTCTAGGCAGGGTCGCTGAAGCTTTCTTT.

This clone was found a few times. This chain uses TRBV6-6 with TRBJ2-5, with TRBD1 identical over 7 bases. The V gene end was trimmed by 5 bases and the J gene end by 1 base; junction bases not matched to a gene: 1. Germline CDR1 MNHNY, CDR2 SVGAGI (reference sequence). The length of the CDR3 is 13 residues. CDR3 nucleotide sequence: TGTGCCAGCAGTGGACAGGCCCAAGAGACCCAGTACTTC. It is translated as CASSGQAQETQYF.

This clone was seen more than once but under ten times. V gene TRBV2 combines with J gene TRBJ2-1; the match to TRBD1 covers 8 bases. From germline, CDR1 is SNHLY and CDR2 FYNNEI. V was clipped by 8 bases and J by 2 bases; unmatched bases: 5. This CDR3 is built from 14 residues. CDR3 DNA: TGTGCCAGCCTGCGGACAGGGACCTACAATGAGCAGTTCTTC. Its protein is CASLRTGTYNEQFF.

This clone occurred a few times. J is TRBJ1-1 and V is TRBV30; D not resolved. Trimming stripped 0 bases from V and 4 bases from J, with 9 bases between. CDR3 length: 13 residues. CDR1 is GTSNPN and CDR2 is SVGIG in the germline V gene (reference sequence). In nucleotides, the CDR3 is TGTGCCTGGAGTGTACCCGGGAGCACTGAAGCTTTCTTT. This gives the protein CAWSVPGSTEAFF.

The chain couples TRBV7-9 to TRBJ1-4; 7 nucleotides agree with TRBD1. In germline, CDR1 is SEHNR, CDR2 FQNEAQ (reference sequence). This CDR3 is 13 amino acids long. The trim removed 5 bases at V and 8 bases at J, leaving 5 bases unmatched. CDR3 protein: CASSPDRVEKLFF. CDR3 in DNA: TGTGCCAGCAGCCCCGACAGGGTGGAAAAACTGTTTTTT.

The V and J genes are TRBV6-1 and TRBJ2-3; D is unresolved. Germline-derived CDR1 and CDR2 are MNHNS and SASEGT. V shed 11 bases and J shed 2 bases, with 20 bases lying between them. This CDR3 has 15 residues. Here the CDR3 DNA reads TGTGCCGGTCAACAAGGAACAAGCCTCACAGATACGCAGTATTTT. It is translated as CAGQQGTSLTDTQYF.

The gene calls are TRBV6-1 and TRBJ2-6; D not resolved. The CDR3 consists of 13 residues. The V gene's germline CDR1 is MNHNS and CDR2 SASEGT. V lost 6 bases and J lost 0, with 3 bases in between. CDR3: CASRSSGANVLTF. Here the CDR3 DNA reads TGTGCCAGCAGGTCCTCTGGGGCCAACGTCCTGACTTTC.

This clone came up a few times. This sequence joins TRBV19 and TRBJ2-1, with 9 bases lining up with TRBD2. The V gene end was trimmed by 3 bases and the J gene end by 5 bases; junction bases not matched to a gene: 8. Germline assignment: CDR1 LNHDA and CDR2 SQIVND (reference sequence). This CDR3 is built from 16 residues. The CDR3: CASSMPGLAVDNEQFF. CDR3 in DNA: TGTGCCAGTAGTATGCCGGGACTAGCAGTTGACAATGAGCAGTTCTTC.

This clone was observed a few times. The chain carries TRBV4-1 and TRBJ1-1; TRBD1 is a possible D gene (5 bases). Trimming removed 0 bases at V and 7 bases at J, with 9 bases between. The CDR3 totals 13 residues. CDR1 MGHRA and CDR2 YSYEKL come from the germline V gene. CDR3 sequence reads: CASSQDRDYEAFF. The CDR3 DNA is TGCGCCAGCAGCCAAGACAGGGATTATGAAGCTTTCTTT.

This rearrangement joins TRBV30 to TRBJ2-6, with D unresolved. CDR3 length equals 15 residues. Germline lookup yields CDR1 GTSNPN and CDR2 SVGIG (reference sequence). Between the trimmed V and J ends, which lost 2 bases and 1 base, there was a span of 9 bases. Here the CDR3 DNA reads TGTGCCTGGAGTCTGGATTTTTCTGGGGCCAACGTCCTGACTTTC. Protein: CAWSLDFSGANVLTF.